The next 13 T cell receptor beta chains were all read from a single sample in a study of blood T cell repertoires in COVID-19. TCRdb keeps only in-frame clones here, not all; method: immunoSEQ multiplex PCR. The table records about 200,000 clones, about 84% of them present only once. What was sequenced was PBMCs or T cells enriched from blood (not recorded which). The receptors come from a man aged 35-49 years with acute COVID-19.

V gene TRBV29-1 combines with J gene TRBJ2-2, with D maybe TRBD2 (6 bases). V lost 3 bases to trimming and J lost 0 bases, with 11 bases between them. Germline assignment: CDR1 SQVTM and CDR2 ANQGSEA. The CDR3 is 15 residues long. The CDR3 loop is CSVEIAETNTGELFF. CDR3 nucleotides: TGCAGCGTTGAGATAGCGGAGACGAACACCGGGGAGCTGTTTTTT.

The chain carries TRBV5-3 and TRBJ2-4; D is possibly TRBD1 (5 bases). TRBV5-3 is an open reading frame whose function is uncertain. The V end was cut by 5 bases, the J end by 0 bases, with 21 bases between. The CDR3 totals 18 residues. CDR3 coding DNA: TGTGCCAGAAGGCAGGACCAGGGCTTAACCCTAGCCAAAAACATTCAGTACTTC. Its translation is CARRQDQGLTLAKNIQYF.

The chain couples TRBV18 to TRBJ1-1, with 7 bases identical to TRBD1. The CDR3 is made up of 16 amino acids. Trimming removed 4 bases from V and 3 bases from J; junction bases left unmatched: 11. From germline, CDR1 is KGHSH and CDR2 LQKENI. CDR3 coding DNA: TGTGCCAGCTCACGTAGACAGGGCTTCGTGGACACTGAAGCTTTCTTT. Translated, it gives CASSRRQGFVDTEAFF.

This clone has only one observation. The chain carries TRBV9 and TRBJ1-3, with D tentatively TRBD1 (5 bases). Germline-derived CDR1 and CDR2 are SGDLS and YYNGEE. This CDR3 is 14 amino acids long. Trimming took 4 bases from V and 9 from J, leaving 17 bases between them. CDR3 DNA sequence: TGTGCCAGCAGCTCGACAGTAACGGGAGGCACCATATATTTT. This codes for CASSSTVTGGTIYF.

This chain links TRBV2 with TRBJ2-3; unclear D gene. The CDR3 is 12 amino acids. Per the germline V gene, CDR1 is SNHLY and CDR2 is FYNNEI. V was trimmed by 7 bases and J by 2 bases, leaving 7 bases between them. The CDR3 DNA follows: TGTGCCAGCAAACAGTACACAGATACGCAGTATTTT. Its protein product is CASKQYTDTQYF.

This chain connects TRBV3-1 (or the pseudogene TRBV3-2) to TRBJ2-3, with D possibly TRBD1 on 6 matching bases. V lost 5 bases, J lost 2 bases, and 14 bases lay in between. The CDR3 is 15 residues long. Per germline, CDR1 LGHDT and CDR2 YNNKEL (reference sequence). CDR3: CASSAQTGPTDTQYF. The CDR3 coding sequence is TGTGCCAGCAGCGCACAGACAGGCCCCACAGATACGCAGTATTTT.

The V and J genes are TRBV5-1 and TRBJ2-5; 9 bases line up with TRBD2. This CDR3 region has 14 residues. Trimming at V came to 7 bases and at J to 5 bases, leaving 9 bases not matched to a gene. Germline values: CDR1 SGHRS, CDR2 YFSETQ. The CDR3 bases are TGCGCCAGCGGATCAGGTAGCGGGAGTGAGACCCAGTACTTC. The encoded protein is CASGSGSGSETQYF. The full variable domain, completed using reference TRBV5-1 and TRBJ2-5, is KAGVTQTPRYLIKTRGQQVTLSCSPISGHRSVSWYQQTPGQGLQFLFEYFSETQRNKGNFPGRFSGRQFSNSRSEMNVSTLELGDSALYLCASGSGSGSETQYFGPGTRLLVL.

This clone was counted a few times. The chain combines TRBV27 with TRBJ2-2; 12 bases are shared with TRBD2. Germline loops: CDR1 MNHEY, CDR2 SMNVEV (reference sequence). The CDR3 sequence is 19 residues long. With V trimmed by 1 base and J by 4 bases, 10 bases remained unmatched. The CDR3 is CASSLYPSGRAFGTGELFF. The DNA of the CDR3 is TGTGCCAGCAGTTTATATCCTAGCGGGAGGGCCTTCGGCACCGGGGAGCTGTTTTTT.

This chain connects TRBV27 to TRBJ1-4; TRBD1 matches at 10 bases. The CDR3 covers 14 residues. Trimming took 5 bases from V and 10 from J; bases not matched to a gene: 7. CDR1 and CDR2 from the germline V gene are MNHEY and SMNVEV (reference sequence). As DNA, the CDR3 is TGTGCCAGCAGTGGAGGGACAGGGGTAGGAAAACTGTTTTTT. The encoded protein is CASSGGTGVGKLFF.

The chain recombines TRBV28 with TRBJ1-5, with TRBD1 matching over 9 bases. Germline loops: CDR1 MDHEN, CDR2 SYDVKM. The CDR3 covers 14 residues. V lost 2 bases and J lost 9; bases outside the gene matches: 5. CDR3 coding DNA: TGTGCCAGCAGTTTAGGACAGGGGTCCAGGCCCCAGCATTTT. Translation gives CASSLGQGSRPQHF.

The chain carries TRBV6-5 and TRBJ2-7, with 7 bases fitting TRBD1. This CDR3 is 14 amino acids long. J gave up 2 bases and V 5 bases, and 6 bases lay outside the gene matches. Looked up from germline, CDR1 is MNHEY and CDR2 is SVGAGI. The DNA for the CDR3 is TGTGCCAGCAGTCAGACAGGGTATGCCTACGAGCAGTACTTC. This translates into CASSQTGYAYEQYF.

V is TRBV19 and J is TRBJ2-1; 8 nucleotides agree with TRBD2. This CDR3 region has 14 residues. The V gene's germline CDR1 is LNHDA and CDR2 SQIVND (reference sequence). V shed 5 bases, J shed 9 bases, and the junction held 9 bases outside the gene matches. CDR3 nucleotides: TGTGCCAGTAGTCTTGCGGGAGGCGTGGGTGAGCAGTTCTTC. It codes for CASSLAGGVGEQFF.

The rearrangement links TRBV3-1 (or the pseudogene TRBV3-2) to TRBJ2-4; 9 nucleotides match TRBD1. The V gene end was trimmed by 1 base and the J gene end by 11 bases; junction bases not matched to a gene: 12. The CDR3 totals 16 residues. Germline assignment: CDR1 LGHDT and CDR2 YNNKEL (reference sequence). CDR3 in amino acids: CASSQASGTGSPFQYF. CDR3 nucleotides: TGTGCCAGCAGCCAAGCATCCGGGACAGGGTCCCCCTTTCAGTACTTC.